This T cell receptor beta chain was recovered during a study of blood T cell repertoires in COVID-19. In its sample, this clone was seen once. The V and J ends lost 5 bases and 2 bases respectively, with 7 bases between them. CDR1 and CDR2 (germline): LNHDA, SQIVND (reference sequence). CDR3 size: 13 residues. As originally analysed: Amplification of reference gene primers provided the estimated nucleated cell counts. Profiling relied on immunoSEQ multiplex PCR, and the TCRdb table lists in-frame clones only, not all of them. V, J and clone size reflect that table, while D and trimming were determined from the DNA. The repertoire holds 150,000 or so clones, about 85% seen once, with 0.63% in the top ten.

This TCR came from a man in his fifties or sixties with COVID-19, enrolled during active disease. Sequencing was performed on peripheral blood. The chain employs TRBV19 and TRBJ1-3; D is uncertain. CDR3 DNA: TGTGCCAGTAGTTTCGGAGCTGGAAACACCATATATTTT. Protein sequence: CASSFGAGNTIYF. Combining the CDR3 with reference TRBV19 and TRBJ1-3 gives the whole variable domain DGGITQSPKYLFRKEGQNVTLSCEQNLNHDAMYWYRQDPGQGLRLIYYSQIVNDFQKGDIAEGYSVSREKKESFPLTVTSAQKNPTAFYLCASSFGAGNTIYFGEGSWLTVV.